This T cell receptor (beta chain) was retrieved from a study of T cells after yellow fever vaccination. The CDR3 loop spans 16 amino acids. Germline CDR1 reads SGHTA; CDR2 reads FQGNSA. J lost 1 base, V lost 0 bases, and 4 bases had no gene match. Study outcomes and limitations: Just a small share of clonotypes turned up in the CD4 compartment as well as the CD8 compartment. Most clones from primary vaccination were detected again post-booster (roughly 96% CD4, roughly 85% CD8).

TCRdb re-derived calls from the 5' RACE reads in MiXCR, one entry per CDR3 protein. The sample carries roughly 79,000 distinct CDR3 sequences, around 7% recorded once. This clonotype has just a few counts. The antigen is not known. V gene TRBV7-2 combines with J gene TRBJ2-5, with 8 bases matching TRBD1. The sequencing used CD8+ T cells sorted from PBMCs, collected approximately 11 days after the first yellow fever vaccination. The TCR was taken from a man aged 18 to 30 who received the YFV17D yellow fever vaccine. This CDR3 reads CASSLAGTGIQETQYF. The DNA for the CDR3 is TGTGCCAGCAGCTTAGCGGGGACAGGAATCCAAGAGACCCAGTACTTC.